The rows below give T cell receptor beta chains drawn from one sample of a study of radiation and T cells in renal cell carcinoma. Data came from immunoSEQ multiplex PCR; TCRdb stores just in-frame clones and leaves some out. The repertoire holds tens of thousands of clones, with around 85% as singletons. The input for sequencing was blood, taken from a patient whose treatment included radiotherapy and nephrectomy. These receptors came from a woman in her 50s with renal cell carcinoma. CDR3s include the opening cysteine and the closing phenylalanine or tryptophan. Each record gives: CDR3 length, D gene, V gene, J gene, CDR3 protein. A D gene is named only where the DNA matches it firmly.

12,.,TRBV5-1,TRBJ2-5,CASSSGGETQYF
10,.,TRBV6-5,TRBJ2-7,CASARLDLTF
18,.,TRBV4-2,TRBJ2-5,CASSQMLGGGRLGETQYF
14,.,TRBV19,TRBJ1-5,CASSIWTANQPQHF
16,TRBD2,TRBV4-2,TRBJ2-7,CASSQERTSGSYEQYF
15,.,TRBV10-2,TRBJ2-7,CASSESKTGGYEQYF
13,.,TRBV7-9,TRBJ2-7,CASSLSATYEQYF
15,.,TRBV2,TRBJ1-6,CASSEQGLGNSPLHF
14,.,TRBV2,TRBJ1-3,CATSLAVSGNTIYF
17,.,TRBV5-6,TRBJ2-5,CASSMSGLRMYQETQYF
14,.,TRBV28,TRBJ2-5,CASRMGGHQETQYF
16,.,TRBV4-1,TRBJ2-7,CASSQTSGEGLYEQYF
13,TRBD2,TRBV6-1,TRBJ2-7,CASSPSGEGKQYF
15,TRBD2,TRBV27,TRBJ2-7,CASSQGLAGSYEQYF
14,.,TRBV6-6,TRBJ2-7,CASKKLVNDYEQYF
13,.,TRBV2,TRBJ2-3,CASTSSSTDTQYF
13,.,TRBV5-1,TRBJ2-7,CASSIDPGNEQYF
17,TRBD2,TRBV5-4,TRBJ2-3,CASSLGLAGGGTDTQYF
14,.,TRBV5-1,TRBJ1-4,CASSLGNSNEKLFF
12,.,TRBV7-9,TRBJ1-1,CASSLGATEAFF
15,TRBD1,TRBV6-5,TRBJ1-6,CASSYSGTGDSPLHF
13,TRBD1,TRBV5-1,TRBJ1-5,CASSSTGDQPQHF
15,TRBD1,TRBV28,TRBJ2-1,CASSSAGQGYNEQFF